Presented here are 18 T cell receptor beta chains from one specimen sequenced in a study of blood T cell repertoires in COVID-19. The protocol was immunoSEQ multiplex PCR, while the TCRdb copy is restricted to in-frame clones and leaves out a portion. The sample includes approximately 400,000 clones, roughly nine tenths of them seen just once. Material: peripheral blood. All receptors derive from a man aged 35 to 55 with acute or convalescent COVID-19.

CDR3 loop: CASSSNDRDTQYF. The CDR3, as DNA: TGTGCCAGCAGTAGCAACGACAGAGATACGCAGTATTTT. V usage is TRBV28 and J usage is TRBJ2-3, with D perhaps TRBD1 (5 bases). Trimming removed 5 bases from V and 5 bases from J, with 11 bases in between. This CDR3 is built from 13 residues. From germline, CDR1 is MDHEN and CDR2 SYDVKM.

The chain recombines TRBV6-5 with TRBJ1-6; D is uncertain. Trimming took 5 bases from V and 0 from J, leaving 5 bases between them. The length of the CDR3 is 14 residues. In germline, CDR1 is MNHEY, CDR2 SVGAGI. CDR3 region: CASSRSSYNSPLHF. The CDR3 DNA reads as TGTGCCAGCAGTAGGAGCTCCTATAATTCACCCCTCCACTTT.

The chain couples TRBV11-1 to TRBJ2-7; 8 bases line up with TRBD1. This CDR3 comprises 16 residues. The germline V gene has CDR1 SGHAT and CDR2 FQDESV (reference sequence). Trimming at V came to 1 base and at J to 5 bases, leaving 10 bases not matched to a gene. The CDR3, as DNA: TGTGCCAGCAGCTTAGAAATAGGGCCAGGGGGCCACGAGCAGTACTTC. Amino acids: CASSLEIGPGGHEQYF.

CDR3 loop: CARGTHQETQYF. The CDR3 DNA reads TGTGCCCGCGGGACCCACCAAGAGACCCAGTACTTC. V is TRBV5-5 and J is TRBJ2-5, with D tentatively TRBD2 (6 bases). The germline CDR1 and CDR2 sequences are SGHKS and YYEKEE (reference sequence). The V end was cut by 10 bases, the J end by 0 bases, with 10 bases between. The CDR3 contains 12 residues.

The chain links TRBV10-3 to TRBJ1-1; unclear D gene. CDR1 is ENHRY and CDR2 is SYGVKD in the germline V gene. There are 13 residues in the CDR3. V was pared by 6 bases and J by 2 bases, with 10 bases between. The CDR3 region has the DNA TGTGCCATCAGGGCGGAACGAAACACTGAAGCTTTCTTT. Protein sequence: CAIRAERNTEAFF.

V is TRBV11-3 and J is TRBJ2-3; possibly TRBD2 for D (5 bases). V was shortened by 5 bases and J by 4 bases, with 13 bases between the two germline ends. This CDR3 has 14 amino acids. Germline CDR1 and CDR2: SGHNT and YENEEA. The CDR3 loop is CASSKDSQSDTQYF. The CDR3, as DNA: TGTGCCAGCAGCAAGGACTCACAATCAGATACGCAGTATTTT.

The chain recombines TRBV6-2 or TRBV6-3 with TRBJ1-2; D gene uncertain. The V and J ends lost 2 bases and 6 bases respectively, with 7 bases between them. Germline V gene sequence: CDR1 MNHEY, CDR2 SVGEGT. The CDR3 consists of 12 residues. The CDR3 DNA is TGTGCCAGCAGTTACCCGTCTGATGGCTACACCTTC. This codes for CASSYPSDGYTF.

J is TRBJ2-2 and V is TRBV10-3; weak D call: TRBD1 (6 bases). This CDR3 contains 14 residues. Per germline, CDR1 ENHRY and CDR2 SYGVKD. Trimming cost V 6 bases and J 0 bases, with 8 bases left between them. CDR3: CAIRTGPNTGELFF. CDR3 bases: TGTGCCATCAGAACAGGGCCGAACACCGGGGAGCTGTTTTTT.

The chain uses TRBV27 and TRBJ2-7; TRBD1 is a possible D gene (6 bases). The CDR3 loop spans 16 amino acids. Trimming cost V 4 bases and J 5 bases, with 21 bases left between them. Germline V gene sequence: CDR1 MNHEY, CDR2 SMNVEV (reference sequence). Written as DNA, the CDR3 is TGTGCCAGCAGTTCAAAACAGGGTATGGTCCACCACGAGCAGTACTTC. It yields the protein CASSSKQGMVHHEQYF.

The V call is TRBV6-5, the J call TRBJ2-2; the D gene is possibly TRBD1 (5 bases). The CDR3 runs 15 residues. Trimming stripped 0 bases from V and 3 bases from J, with 8 bases between. Germline lookup yields CDR1 MNHEY and CDR2 SVGAGI. This chain's CDR3 is CASSYSRADTGELFF. The CDR3 nucleotides are TGTGCCAGCAGTTACTCCAGGGCCGACACCGGGGAGCTGTTTTTT.

The chain has TRBV7-9 and TRBJ2-7, with D perhaps TRBD1 (5 bases). Deletions cut 3 bases from V and 5 bases from J, with 11 bases between. The germline V gene encodes CDR1 SEHNR and CDR2 FQNEAQ (reference sequence). The CDR3 totals 13 residues. In DNA, the CDR3 is TGTGCCAGCAGCTTGGGCAGGGTTAACGAGCAGTACTTC. Encoded protein: CASSLGRVNEQYF.

As for this clone: At the DNA level, this CDR3 is encoded by other sequences in the same sample as well. The CDR3 nucleotides are TGTGCCAGCAGTCTTACCGGGGAGCTGTTTTTT. Its protein product is CASSLTGELFF. The chain is built from TRBV6-5 and TRBJ2-2; D is uncertain. Looked up from germline, CDR1 is MNHEY and CDR2 is SVGAGI. The CDR3 covers 11 residues. The V gene lost 5 bases and the J gene lost 5 bases, with 3 bases spanning the gap.

This clone was detected only once. The V call is TRBV10-3, the J call TRBJ1-3; possible D gene TRBD1, 5 bases. Trimming pared 10 bases from V and 9 bases from J, leaving 13 bases between. The length of the CDR3 is 11 residues. CDR1 and CDR2 from the germline V gene are ENHRY and SYGVKD. In nucleotides, the CDR3 is TGTGCCAACTCCGGGGGGGGCACCATATATTTT. Protein: CANSGGGTIYF.

This clone was detected only once. The chain recombines TRBV27 with TRBJ2-1; D might be TRBD1 (7 bases). The CDR3 is made up of 15 amino acids. Trimming removed 4 bases at V and 4 bases at J, with 14 bases between. Germline V gene sequence: CDR1 MNHEY, CDR2 SMNVEV (reference sequence). The CDR3 region has the DNA TGTGCCAGCAGTTGGGGGGACAGTCCTTACAATGAGCAGTTCTTC. Translation: CASSWGDSPYNEQFF.

This clone was found once. The chain is built from TRBV5-8 and TRBJ1-5, with a possible D match to TRBD1 (6 bases). Trimming pared 4 bases from V and 5 bases from J, leaving 16 bases between. The CDR3 spans 15 residues. Germline V gives CDR1 SGHTS, CDR2 YDEGEE. The DNA for the CDR3 is TGTGCCAGCAGCCAAGACACGGGGGGGCATCAGCCCCAGCATTTT. Translated, it gives CASSQDTGGHQPQHF. The variable domain in full, with the rest retrieved from reference TRBV5-8 and TRBJ1-5, is EAGVTQSPTHLIKTRGQQATLRCSPISGHTSVYWYQQALGLGLQFLLWYDEGEERNRGNFPPRFSGRQFPNYSSELNVNALELEDSALYLCASSQDTGGHQPQHFGDGTRLSIL.

The chain employs TRBV15 and TRBJ1-5, with 9 bases aligning to TRBD1. V lost 2 bases, J lost 5 bases, and 7 bases stayed unmatched. This CDR3 has 16 amino acids. The germline V gene encodes CDR1 LNHNV and CDR2 YYDKDF (reference sequence). The CDR3 DNA reads TGTGCCACCAGCAGATATAATGACAGGGGGGATCAGCCCCAGCATTTT. Translating gives CATSRYNDRGDQPQHF. Drawing the rest from reference TRBV15 and TRBJ1-5, the complete variable domain is DAMVIQNPRYQVTQFGKPVTLSCSQTLNHNVMYWYQQKSSQAPKLLFHYYDKDFNNEADTPDNFQSRRPNTSFCFLDIRSPGLGDTAMYLCATSRYNDRGDQPQHFGDGTRLSIL.

This chain connects TRBV3-1 (or the pseudogene TRBV3-2) to TRBJ2-1; 10 bases map to TRBD2. Germline CDR1 is LGHDT and CDR2 is YNNKEL (reference sequence). V was pared by 0 bases and J by 4 bases, with 6 bases of the junction left unmatched. The CDR3 runs to 17 residues. The CDR3 DNA is TGTGCCAGCAGCCAAGAAGGAGCGGGAGGGGTTTACAATGAGCAGTTCTTC. As protein: CASSQEGAGGVYNEQFF.

The CDR3 DNA follows: TGTGCCAGCAGGGACATTGGGGCAGGGGGCGCTCGGTCCTACGAGCAGTACTTC. This sequence encodes CASRDIGAGGARSYEQYF. The J gene is TRBJ2-7, the V gene TRBV27, with 8 bases identical to TRBD1. V shed 6 bases and J 1 base; nucleotides not matched to a gene: 17. The CDR3 totals 18 residues. Germline loops: CDR1 MNHEY, CDR2 SMNVEV (reference sequence).